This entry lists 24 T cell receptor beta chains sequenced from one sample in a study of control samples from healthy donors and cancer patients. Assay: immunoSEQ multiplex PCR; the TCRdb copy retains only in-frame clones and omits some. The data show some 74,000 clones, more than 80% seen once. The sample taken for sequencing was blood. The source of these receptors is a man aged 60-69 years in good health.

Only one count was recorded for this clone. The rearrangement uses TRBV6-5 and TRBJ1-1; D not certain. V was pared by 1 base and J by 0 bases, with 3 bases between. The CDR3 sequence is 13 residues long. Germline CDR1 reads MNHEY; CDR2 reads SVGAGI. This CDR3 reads CASSYLMNTEAFF. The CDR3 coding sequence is TGTGCCAGCAGTTACTTGATGAACACTGAAGCTTTCTTT.

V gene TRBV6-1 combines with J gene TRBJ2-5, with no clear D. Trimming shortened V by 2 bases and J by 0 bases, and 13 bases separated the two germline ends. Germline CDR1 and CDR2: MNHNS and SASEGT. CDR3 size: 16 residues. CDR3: CASSEMSALYQETQYF. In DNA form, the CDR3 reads TGTGCCAGCAGTGAAATGTCCGCGCTGTACCAAGAGACCCAGTACTTC.

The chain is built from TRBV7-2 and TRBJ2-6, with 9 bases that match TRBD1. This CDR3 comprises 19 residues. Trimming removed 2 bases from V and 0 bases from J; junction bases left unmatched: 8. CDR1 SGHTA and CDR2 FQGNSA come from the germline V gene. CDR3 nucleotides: TGTGCCAGCAGCTTAAGGACAGGGGCCGCCTCCTCTGGGGCCAACGTCCTGACTTTC. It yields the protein CASSLRTGAASSGANVLTF.

The CDR3 bases are TGTGCCAGCAGTTTCGAGGGGGCGGGCTCCTACGAGCAGTACTTC. It codes for CASSFEGAGSYEQYF. This rearrangement joins TRBV28 to TRBJ2-7; 7 bases agree with TRBD1. The trim removed 3 bases at V and 0 bases at J, leaving 5 bases unmatched. The CDR3 is made up of 15 amino acids. The germline V gene has CDR1 MDHEN and CDR2 SYDVKM.

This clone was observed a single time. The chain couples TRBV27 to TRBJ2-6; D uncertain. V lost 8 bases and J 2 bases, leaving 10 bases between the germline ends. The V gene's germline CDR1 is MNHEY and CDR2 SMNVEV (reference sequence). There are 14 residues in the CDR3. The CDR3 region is CASALGTGANVLTF. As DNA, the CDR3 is TGTGCCAGCGCCCTGGGGACTGGGGCCAACGTCCTGACTTTC.

The CDR3 region is CAWSVGANQPQHF. CDR3 coding DNA: TGTGCCTGGAGTGTAGGGGCTAATCAGCCCCAGCATTTT. This rearrangement joins TRBV30 to TRBJ1-5; D possibly corresponds to TRBD1 (5 bases). V shed 0 bases and J shed 4 bases, with 7 bases lying between them. The CDR3 has 13 amino acids. CDR1 and CDR2 from the germline V gene are GTSNPN and SVGIG (reference sequence).

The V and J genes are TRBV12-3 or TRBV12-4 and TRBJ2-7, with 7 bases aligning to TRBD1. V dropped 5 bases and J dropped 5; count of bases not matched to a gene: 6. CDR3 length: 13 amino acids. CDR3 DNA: TGTGCCAGCAGTCCCGCCGACAGGGACGAGCAGTACTTC. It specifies CASSPADRDEQYF.

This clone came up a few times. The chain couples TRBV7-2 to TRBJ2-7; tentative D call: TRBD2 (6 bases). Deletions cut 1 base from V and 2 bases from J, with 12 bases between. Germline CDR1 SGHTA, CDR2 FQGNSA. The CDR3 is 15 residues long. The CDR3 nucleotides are TGTGCCAGCAGCTTAGTGGGAGGCGTCGCCTACGAGCAGTACTTC. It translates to CASSLVGGVAYEQYF.

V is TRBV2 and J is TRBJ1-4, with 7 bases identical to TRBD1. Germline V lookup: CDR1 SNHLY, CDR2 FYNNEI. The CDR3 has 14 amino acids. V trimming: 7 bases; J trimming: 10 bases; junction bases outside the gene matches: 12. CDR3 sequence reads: CASIRDSVSGKLFF. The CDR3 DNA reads TGTGCCAGCATTAGGGACAGCGTTTCGGGAAAACTGTTTTTT.

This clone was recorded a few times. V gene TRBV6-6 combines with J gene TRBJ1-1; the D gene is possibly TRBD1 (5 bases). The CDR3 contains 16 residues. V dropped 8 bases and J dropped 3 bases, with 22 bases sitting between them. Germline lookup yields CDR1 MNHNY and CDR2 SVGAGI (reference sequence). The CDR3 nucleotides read TGTGCCAGCCGGCAGGGAGTACGCAGCTCTGACACTGAAGCTTTCTTT. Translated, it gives CASRQGVRSSDTEAFF.

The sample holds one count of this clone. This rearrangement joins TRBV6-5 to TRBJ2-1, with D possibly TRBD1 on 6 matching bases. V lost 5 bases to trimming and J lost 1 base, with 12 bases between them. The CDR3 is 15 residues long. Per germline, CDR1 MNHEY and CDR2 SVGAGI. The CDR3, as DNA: TGTGCCAGCAGTCGACAGGCCGGGTCCTACAATGAGCAGTTCTTC. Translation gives CASSRQAGSYNEQFF.

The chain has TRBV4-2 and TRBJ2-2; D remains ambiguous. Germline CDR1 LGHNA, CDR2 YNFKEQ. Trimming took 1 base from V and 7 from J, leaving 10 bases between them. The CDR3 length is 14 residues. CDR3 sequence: CASSQGPKSGELFF. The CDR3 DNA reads TGTGCCAGCAGCCAAGGGCCTAAAAGCGGGGAGCTGTTTTTT.

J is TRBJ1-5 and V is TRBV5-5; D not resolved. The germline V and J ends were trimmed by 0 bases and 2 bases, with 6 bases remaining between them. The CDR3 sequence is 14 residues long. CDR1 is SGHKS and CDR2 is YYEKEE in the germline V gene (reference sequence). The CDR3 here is CASSLGGGNQPQHF. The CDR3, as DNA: TGTGCCAGCAGCTTGGGTGGCGGCAATCAGCCCCAGCATTTT.

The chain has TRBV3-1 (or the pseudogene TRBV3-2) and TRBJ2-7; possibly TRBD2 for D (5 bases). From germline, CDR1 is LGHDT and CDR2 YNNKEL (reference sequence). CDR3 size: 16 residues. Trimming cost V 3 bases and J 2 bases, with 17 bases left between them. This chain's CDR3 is CASSQSHGSVPYEQYF. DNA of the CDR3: TGTGCCAGCAGCCAGAGCCACGGTAGCGTTCCCTACGAGCAGTACTTC.

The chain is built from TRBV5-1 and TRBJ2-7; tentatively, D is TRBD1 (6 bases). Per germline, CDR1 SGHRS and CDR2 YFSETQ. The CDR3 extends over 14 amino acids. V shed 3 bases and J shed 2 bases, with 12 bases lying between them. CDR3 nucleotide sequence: TGCGCCAGCAGCTCCCCAACAGGGCCCTACGAGCAGTACTTC. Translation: CASSSPTGPYEQYF. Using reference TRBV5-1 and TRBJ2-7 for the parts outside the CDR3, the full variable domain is KAGVTQTPRYLIKTRGQQVTLSCSPISGHRSVSWYQQTPGQGLQFLFEYFSETQRNKGNFPGRFSGRQFSNSRSEMNVSTLELGDSALYLCASSSPTGPYEQYFGPGTRLTVT.

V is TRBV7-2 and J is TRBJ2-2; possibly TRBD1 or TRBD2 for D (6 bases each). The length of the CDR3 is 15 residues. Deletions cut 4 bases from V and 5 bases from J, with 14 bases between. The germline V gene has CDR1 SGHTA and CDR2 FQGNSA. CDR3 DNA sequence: TGTGCCAGCAGCTCGGGACTCCAGGGGACCGGGGAGCTGTTTTTT. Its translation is CASSSGLQGTGELFF.

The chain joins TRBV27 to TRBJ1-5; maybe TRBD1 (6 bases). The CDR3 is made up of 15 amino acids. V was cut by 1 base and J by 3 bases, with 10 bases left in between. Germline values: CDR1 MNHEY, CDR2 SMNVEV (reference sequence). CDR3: CASSLFSGDNQPQHF. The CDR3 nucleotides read TGTGCCAGCAGTTTATTTTCAGGGGACAATCAGCCCCAGCATTTT.

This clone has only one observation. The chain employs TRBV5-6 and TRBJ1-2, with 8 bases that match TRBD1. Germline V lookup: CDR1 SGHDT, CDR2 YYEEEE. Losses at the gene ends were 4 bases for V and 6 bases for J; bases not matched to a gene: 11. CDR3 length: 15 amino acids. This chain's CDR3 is CASSPKDRVMDGYTF. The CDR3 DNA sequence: TGTGCCAGCAGCCCTAAGGACAGGGTTATGGATGGCTACACCTTC.

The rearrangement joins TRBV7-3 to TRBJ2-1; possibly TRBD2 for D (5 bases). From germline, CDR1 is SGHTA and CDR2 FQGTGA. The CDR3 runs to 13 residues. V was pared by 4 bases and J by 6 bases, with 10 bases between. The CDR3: CASSSSGGNEQFF. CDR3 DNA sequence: TGTGCCAGCAGCTCAAGCGGCGGCAATGAGCAGTTCTTC. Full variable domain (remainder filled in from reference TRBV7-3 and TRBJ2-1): GAGVSQTPSNKVTEKGKYVELRCDPISGHTALYWYRQSLGQGPEFLIYFQGTGAADDSGLPNDRFFAVRPEGSVSTLKIQRTERGDSAVYLCASSSSGGNEQFFGPGTRLTVL.

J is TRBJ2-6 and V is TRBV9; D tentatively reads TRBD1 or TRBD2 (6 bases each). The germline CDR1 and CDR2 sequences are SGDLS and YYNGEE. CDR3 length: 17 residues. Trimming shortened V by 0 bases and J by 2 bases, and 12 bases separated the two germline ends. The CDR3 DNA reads TGTGCCAGCAGCGTAGCTGTGGGGGGCCCTGGGGCCAACGTCCTGACTTTC. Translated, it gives CASSVAVGGPGANVLTF.

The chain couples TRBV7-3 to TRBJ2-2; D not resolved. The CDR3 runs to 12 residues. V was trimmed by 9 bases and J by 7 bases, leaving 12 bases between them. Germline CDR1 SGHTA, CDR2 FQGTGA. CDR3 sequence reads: CASNAAGGELFF. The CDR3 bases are TGTGCCAGTAATGCGGCAGGCGGGGAGCTGTTTTTT.

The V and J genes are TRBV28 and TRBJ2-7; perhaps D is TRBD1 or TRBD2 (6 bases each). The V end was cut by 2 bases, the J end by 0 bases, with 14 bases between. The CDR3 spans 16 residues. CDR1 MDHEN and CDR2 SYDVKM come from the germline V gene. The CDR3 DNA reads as TGTGCCAGCAGTTTAGCCCAGGAGGGGGGCTCCTACGAGCAGTACTTC. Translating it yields CASSLAQEGGSYEQYF.

DNA for the CDR3: TGTGCCAGCAGCTTAAATACTAATGAGCAGTTCTTC. As protein: CASSLNTNEQFF. This chain links TRBV11-3 with TRBJ2-1; D call uncertain. CDR1 is SGHNT and CDR2 is YENEEA in the germline V gene. The length of the CDR3 is 12 residues. With 2 bases removed from V and 7 bases from J, the gap between germline ends came to 6 bases.

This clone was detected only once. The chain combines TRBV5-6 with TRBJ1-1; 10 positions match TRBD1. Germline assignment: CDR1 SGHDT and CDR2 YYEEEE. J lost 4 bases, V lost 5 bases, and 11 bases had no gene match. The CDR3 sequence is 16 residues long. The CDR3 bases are TGTGCCAGCAGGGGGTGGGGACAGGGGACGAGCACTGAAGCTTTCTTT. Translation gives CASRGWGQGTSTEAFF.